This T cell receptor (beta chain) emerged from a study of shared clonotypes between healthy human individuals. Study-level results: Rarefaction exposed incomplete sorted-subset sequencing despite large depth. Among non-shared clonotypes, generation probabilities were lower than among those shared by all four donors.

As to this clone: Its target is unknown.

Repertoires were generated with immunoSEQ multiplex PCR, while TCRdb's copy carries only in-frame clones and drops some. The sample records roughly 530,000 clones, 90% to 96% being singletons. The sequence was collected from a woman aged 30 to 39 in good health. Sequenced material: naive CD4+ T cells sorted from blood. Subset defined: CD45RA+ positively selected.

CDR3 DNA: TGTGCCAGCAGCTTAGACAGTTTTTCCTACGAGCAGTACTTC. This codes for CASSLDSFSYEQYF. This sequence joins TRBV7-8 and TRBJ2-7, with unresolved D. The CDR3 extends over 14 amino acids. Trimming took 1 base from V and 1 from J, leaving 8 bases between them. CDR1 is SGHVS, CDR2 FQNEAQ, per germline.